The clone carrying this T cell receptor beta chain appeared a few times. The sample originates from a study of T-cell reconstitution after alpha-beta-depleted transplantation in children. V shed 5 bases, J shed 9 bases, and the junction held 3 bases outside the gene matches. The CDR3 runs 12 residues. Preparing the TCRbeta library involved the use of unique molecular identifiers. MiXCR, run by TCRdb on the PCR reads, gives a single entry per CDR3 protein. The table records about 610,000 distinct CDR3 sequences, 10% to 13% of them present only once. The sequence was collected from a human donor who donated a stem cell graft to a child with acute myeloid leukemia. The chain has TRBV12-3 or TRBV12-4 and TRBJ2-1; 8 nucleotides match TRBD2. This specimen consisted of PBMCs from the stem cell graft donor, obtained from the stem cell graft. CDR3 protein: CASSQRELEQFF. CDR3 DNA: TGTGCCAGCAGTCAGCGGGAGCTTGAGCAGTTCTTC.